This T cell receptor (beta chain) is drawn from a study of blood T cell repertoires in COVID-19. Study information: The United States, Italy and Spain supplied acute and convalescent COVID-19 samples. T cells, B-cell-depleted T cells, or PBMCs provided the cDNA or gDNA that served as material.

As processed by the authors: Amplification of reference gene primers provided the estimated nucleated cell counts. Clones were read by immunoSEQ multiplex PCR, and TCRdb kept only the in-frame ones, dropping some. D and trimming were read from the DNA, whereas the V and J calls and clone size are those reported in that table. Of under 200,000 clones in the sample, roughly 90% were seen once. The CDR3 has 19 residues. CDR1 and CDR2 from the germline V gene are MNHEY and SMNVEV (reference sequence). Trimming left V 5 bases short and J 3 bases short, with 28 bases between. Sequenced material: peripheral blood. The chain joins TRBV27 to TRBJ1-1, with D perhaps TRBD1 (5 bases). The clonotype originates from a middle-aged man with acute or convalescent COVID-19. The CDR3 sequence: CASSPLIAYTGGQHTEAFF. The CDR3 DNA reads as TGTGCCAGCAGTCCACTTATTGCGTACACTGGTGGACAACACACTGAAGCTTTCTTT.